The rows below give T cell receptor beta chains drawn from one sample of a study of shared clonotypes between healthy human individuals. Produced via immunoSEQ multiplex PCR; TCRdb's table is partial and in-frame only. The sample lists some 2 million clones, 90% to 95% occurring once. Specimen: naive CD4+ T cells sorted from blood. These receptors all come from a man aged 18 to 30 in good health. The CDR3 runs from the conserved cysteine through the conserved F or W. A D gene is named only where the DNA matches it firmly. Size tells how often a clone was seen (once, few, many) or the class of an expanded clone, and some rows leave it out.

CDR3: CAWAGTAYNSPLHF; DNA: TGTGCCTGGGCCGGGACAGCCTATAATTCACCCCTCCACTTT; D: TRBD1; V: TRBV30; J: TRBJ1-6; size: .
CDR3: CASSLPSGDLNTQYF; DNA: TGCGCCAGCAGCTTGCCTAGCGGGGATTTAAATACGCAGTATTTT; D: TRBD2; V: TRBV5-1; J: TRBJ2-3; size: .
CDR3: CASSPVRQGENYGYTF; DNA: TGTGCCAGCTCACCAGTGCGGCAGGGCGAGAATTATGGCTACACCTTC; D: .; V: TRBV18; J: TRBJ1-2; size: .
CDR3: CATRPDSSQPQHF; DNA: TGTGCCACACGGCCGGACAGTTCTCAGCCCCAGCATTTT; D: .; V: TRBV10-3; J: TRBJ1-5; size: .
CDR3: CASSQSLWQNYGYTF; DNA: TGCGCCAGCAGCCAATCTCTCTGGCAGAACTATGGCTACACCTTC; D: .; V: TRBV4-1; J: TRBJ1-2; size: .
CDR3: CASSLGVGGKIRDTQYF; DNA: TGTGCCAGCAGCTTAGGGGTCGGGGGGAAGATCAGGGATACGCAGTATTTT; D: TRBD2; V: TRBV7-2; J: TRBJ2-3; size: .
CDR3: CASRLTSGGTDTQYF; DNA: TGTGCCAGCAGACTAACTAGCGGGGGGACAGATACGCAGTATTTT; D: TRBD2; V: TRBV6-6; J: TRBJ2-3; size: .
CDR3: CASSPIDAPDTQYF; DNA: TGTGCCAGCTCACCAATAGACGCTCCAGATACGCAGTATTTT; D: .; V: TRBV18; J: TRBJ2-3; size: .
CDR3: CAWSDSGTRQFF; DNA: TGTGCCTGGAGCGACTCCGGGACCCGACAGTTCTTC; D: .; V: TRBV30; J: TRBJ2-1; size: .
CDR3: CASSELWTGKATEAFF; DNA: TGTGCCAGCAGTGAGTTGTGGACAGGGAAGGCGACTGAAGCTTTCTTT; D: TRBD1; V: TRBV2; J: TRBJ1-1; size: .
CDR3: CASSLIEAGGPQHF; DNA: TGTGCCAGCAGTTTGATTGAAGCCGGGGGACCCCAGCATTTT; D: .; V: TRBV28; J: TRBJ1-5; size: .
CDR3: CASSVAGTGTASEKLFF; DNA: TGTGCCAGCAGCGTAGCGGGTACCGGGACTGCGTCCGAAAAACTGTTTTTT; D: .; V: TRBV9; J: TRBJ1-4; size: .
CDR3: CASSQGNQPQHF; DNA: TGTGCCAGCAGTCAGGGGAATCAGCCCCAGCATTTT; D: .; V: TRBV6-5; J: TRBJ1-5; size: .
CDR3: CASSLARDTNLIETQYF; DNA: TGCGCCAGCAGCTTGGCCAGGGACACGAATCTGATCGAGACCCAGTACTTC; D: .; V: TRBV5-1; J: TRBJ2-5; size: .
CDR3: CARSFIWDKATNEKLFF; DNA: TGTGCCAGAAGCTTCATCTGGGATAAAGCAACTAATGAAAAACTGTTTTTT; D: .; V: TRBV5-3; J: TRBJ1-4; size: .
CDR3: CASSQDGTAADYNEKLFF; DNA: TGTGCCAGCAGCCAAGACGGGACGGCGGCCGATTATAATGAAAAACTGTTTTTT; D: .; V: TRBV4-2; J: TRBJ1-4; size: .
CDR3: CASRLLDETQYF; DNA: TGCGCCAGTCGTCTCCTAGATGAGACCCAGTACTTC; D: .; V: TRBV5-1; J: TRBJ2-5; size: .
CDR3: CAWSVGGLWYF; DNA: TGTGCCTGGAGTGTAGGGGGGCTATGGTACTTC; D: .; V: TRBV30; J: TRBJ2-7; size: .
CDR3: CASVGKGTVNTEAFF; DNA: TGTGCCAGCGTAGGGAAGGGTACAGTGAACACTGAAGCTTTCTTT; D: .; V: TRBV6-5; J: TRBJ1-1; size: .
CDR3: CASSVSAVRGEQYF; DNA: TGTGCCAGCAGCGTATCAGCGGTAAGGGGGGAGCAGTACTTC; D: .; V: TRBV9; J: TRBJ2-7; size: .
CDR3: CASRGGVLDEQYF; DNA: TGTGCCAGTAGAGGAGGTGTTTTGGACGAGCAGTACTTC; D: .; V: TRBV19; J: TRBJ2-7; size: once
CDR3: CASRTDRDRKAFF; DNA: TGCGCCAGCAGAACGGACAGGGACCGTAAAGCTTTCTTT; D: TRBD1; V: TRBV5-1; J: TRBJ1-1; size: .
CDR3: CASSLVSGGGIDTEAFF; DNA: TGTGCCAGCAGCTTGGTATCAGGGGGCGGGATTGACACTGAAGCTTTCTTT; D: TRBD1; V: TRBV5-5; J: TRBJ1-1; size: .
CDR3: CASSPLPGANTGELFF; DNA: TGTGCCAGCTCACCACTTCCAGGGGCCAACACCGGGGAGCTGTTTTTT; D: .; V: TRBV18; J: TRBJ2-2; size: .
CDR3: CANQRGIYEQYF; DNA: TGTGCCAACCAGCGGGGCATCTACGAGCAGTACTTC; D: TRBD2; V: TRBV2; J: TRBJ2-7; size: .
CDR3: CASSESLPLEGYTF; DNA: TGTGCCAGCAGTGAAAGTTTGCCACTCGAAGGCTACACCTTC; D: .; V: TRBV25-1; J: TRBJ1-2; size: many
CDR3: CSVDGQGRATQYF; DNA: TGCAGCGTTGATGGGCAGGGGCGGGCTACGCAGTATTTT; D: .; V: TRBV29-1; J: TRBJ2-3; size: .
CDR3: CASSAGQAGADTQYF; DNA: TGTGCCAGTAGTGCGGGACAGGCAGGGGCAGATACGCAGTATTTT; D: TRBD1; V: TRBV19; J: TRBJ2-3; size: .
CDR3: CASSETTLSTDTQYF; DNA: TGCGCCAGCAGTGAGACCACTTTAAGCACAGATACGCAGTATTTT; D: .; V: TRBV10-1; J: TRBJ2-3; size: .
CDR3: CASSPQHSSTDTQYF; DNA: TGTGCCAGCTCACCACAACACTCTAGCACAGATACGCAGTATTTT; D: .; V: TRBV18; J: TRBJ2-3; size: .
CDR3: CASSFGGNSYEQYF; DNA: TGTGCCAGCAGCTTCGGTGGGAACTCCTACGAGCAGTACTTC; D: .; V: TRBV7-2; J: TRBJ2-7; size: .
CDR3: CASTGVAGNEKLFF; DNA: TGCGCCAGCACAGGGGTGGCAGGGAATGAAAAACTGTTTTTT; D: .; V: TRBV10-2; J: TRBJ1-4; size: .
CDR3: CASSLTDGAKNIQYF; DNA: TGTGCCAGCAGCCTGACTGACGGAGCCAAAAACATTCAGTACTTC; D: .; V: TRBV5-4; J: TRBJ2-4; size: .
CDR3: CASSYSSNNYGYTF; DNA: TGTGCCAGCAGTTACTCGAGTAATAACTATGGCTACACCTTC; D: .; V: TRBV6-6; J: TRBJ1-2; size: .
CDR3: CASSILTGLSEQYF; DNA: TGTGCCAGCAGCATACTGACAGGGCTAAGCGAGCAGTACTTC; D: TRBD1; V: TRBV5-5; J: TRBJ2-7; size: .
CDR3: CASSGGTSSNQPQHF; DNA: TGTGCCAGCAGCGGGGGGACAAGCAGCAATCAGCCCCAGCATTTT; D: .; V: TRBV7-8; J: TRBJ1-5; size: .
CDR3: CAWSAHGTSGSFEQFF; DNA: TGTGCCTGGAGCGCCCACGGGACTAGCGGGAGTTTTGAGCAGTTCTTC; D: TRBD2; V: TRBV30; J: TRBJ2-1; size: once
CDR3: CASSLAQGASYNEQFF; DNA: TGTGCCAGCAGCTTAGCACAGGGGGCGAGCTACAATGAGCAGTTCTTC; D: TRBD1; V: TRBV7-9; J: TRBJ2-1; size: .
CDR3: CSVRSGGLTDTQYF; DNA: TGCAGCGTTCGTTCGGGGGGCCTGACAGATACGCAGTATTTT; D: .; V: TRBV29-1; J: TRBJ2-3; size: .
CDR3: CASSTGTGYNSPLHF; DNA: TGTGCCAGCAGTACCGGGACAGGCTATAATTCACCCCTCCACTTT; D: TRBD1; V: TRBV2; J: TRBJ1-6; size: .
CDR3: CAWSGVTSGRAGQYF; DNA: TGTGCCTGGAGTGGAGTTACTAGCGGGAGGGCCGGGCAGTACTTC; D: TRBD2; V: TRBV30; J: TRBJ2-7; size: .
CDR3: CASSLWARGKYEQFF; DNA: TGTGCCAGCAGTCTTTGGGCTCGCGGGAAGTATGAGCAGTTCTTC; D: .; V: TRBV28; J: TRBJ2-1; size: .
CDR3: CAWDRDITEAFF; DNA: TGTGCCTGGGACCGGGACATTACTGAAGCTTTCTTT; D: .; V: TRBV30; J: TRBJ1-1; size: .
CDR3: CASSRSDQPQHF; DNA: TGTGCCAGCAGCAGGAGCGATCAGCCCCAGCATTTT; D: .; V: TRBV7-9; J: TRBJ1-5; size: .
CDR3: CASSRSASNQPQHF; DNA: TGTGCCAGCAGCCGATCGGCTAGCAATCAGCCCCAGCATTTT; D: .; V: TRBV6-5; J: TRBJ1-5; size: .
CDR3: CASSPRHAPIYEQYF; DNA: TGTGCCAGCAGCCCCCGACATGCTCCTATCTACGAGCAGTACTTC; D: .; V: TRBV7-2; J: TRBJ2-7; size: .
CDR3: CAISSADFQETQYF; DNA: TGTGCCATCAGCTCGGCAGATTTCCAAGAGACCCAGTACTTC; D: .; V: TRBV10-3; J: TRBJ2-5; size: .
CDR3: CASNRSGTGARISNQPQHF; DNA: TGCGCCAGCAACCGATCCGGGACAGGGGCGAGGATTAGCAATCAGCCCCAGCATTTT; D: TRBD1; V: TRBV10-1; J: TRBJ1-5; size: .
CDR3: CASSPEGGRNQPQHF; DNA: TGCGCCAGCAGCCCGGAGGGTGGCCGCAATCAGCCCCAGCATTTT; D: .; V: TRBV5-1; J: TRBJ1-5; size: .
CDR3: CASGLGLAGPPSYEQYF; DNA: TGTGCTAGTGGTCTCGGACTAGCGGGACCCCCATCATACGAGCAGTACTTC; D: TRBD2; V: TRBV12-5; J: TRBJ2-7; size: once
CDR3: CASSMAGTLRTTEAFF; DNA: TGTGCCAGCAGCATGGCCGGGACCCTCAGGACCACTGAAGCTTTCTTT; D: .; V: TRBV7-2; J: TRBJ1-1; size: .
CDR3: CASTHRDRYTEAFF; DNA: TGTGCCAGCACCCACAGGGACAGATACACTGAAGCTTTCTTT; D: TRBD1; V: TRBV6-1; J: TRBJ1-1; size: .